This T cell receptor beta chain emerged from a study of vaccination and CD4 T cells after COVID-19. Across the whole study: SARS-CoV-2 had been detected by nasal swab PCR in convalescent patients; nine were mild, one severe. The study drew post-COVID samples a median around 92 days after diagnosis (range 35 to 161).

This clonotype was detected a few times. The antigen is not known. Sample treatment: roughly ten-day PBMC culture with coronavirus spike peptide pools or control peptides (ViraFEST assay). Looked up from germline, CDR1 is SEHNR and CDR2 is FQNEAQ (reference sequence). This CDR3 comprises 14 residues. V lost 2 bases, J lost 6 bases, and 11 bases lay in between. Cultured CD4+ T cell DNA was sequenced using the Oncomine TCR Beta short-read assay. A single record per CDR3 protein comes from TCRdb applying MiXCR to the PCR reads. The sample has 13,000 or so distinct CDR3 sequences, 30% to 35% seen once; the top ten hold over 10%.

Sequencing used CD4+ T cells from blood, cultured in vitro. The clonotype was recovered from a human donor who had recovered from COVID-19. The chain joins TRBV7-9 to TRBJ2-1, with D perhaps TRBD1 or TRBD2 (5 bases each). As DNA, the CDR3 is TGTGCCAGCAGCTTATCAGGGACCGCCAATGAGCAGTTCTTC. Translation: CASSLSGTANEQFF. Combining the CDR3 with reference TRBV7-9 and TRBJ2-1 gives the whole variable domain DTGVSQNPRHKITKRGQNVTFRCDPISEHNRLYWYRQTLGQGPEFLTYFQNEAQLEKSRLLSDRFSAERPKGSFSTLEIQRTEQGDSAMYLCASSLSGTANEQFFGPGTRLTVL.